These 14 T cell receptor beta chains came from one sample sequenced in a study of blood T cell repertoires in COVID-19. The table came from immunoSEQ multiplex PCR; TCRdb's copy has only in-frame clones and leaves some out. The data show fewer than 95,000 clones, roughly 70% seen once. The sample was peripheral blood. Receptors were obtained from a man aged 65 to 79 with COVID-19, enrolled during active disease.

The chain carries TRBV18 and TRBJ1-5; D ambiguous. The germline CDR1 and CDR2 sequences are KGHSH and LQKENI. Trimming removed 2 bases at V and 2 bases at J, with 10 bases between. This CDR3 contains 15 residues. The CDR3, as DNA: TGTGCCAGCTCACCAGTAAGTACGGGCAATCAGCCCCAGCATTTT. Its translation: CASSPVSTGNQPQHF.

V gene TRBV30 combines with J gene TRBJ2-3; 10 bases map to TRBD2. After removal of 5 bases from V and 5 bases from J, the junction contained 16 bases not matched to a gene. Germline V CDR1 and CDR2: GTSNPN, SVGIG (reference sequence). The CDR3 totals 17 residues. Written as DNA, the CDR3 is TGTGCCTGGCTGCCTCCGGGACTAGCGTCTTCCAGAGATACGCAGTATTTT. Its translation is CAWLPPGLASSRDTQYF.

The rearrangement joins TRBV6-2 or TRBV6-3 to TRBJ1-2; TRBD1 might be the D (5 bases). The CDR3 is 15 residues long. Looked up from germline, CDR1 is MNHEY and CDR2 is SVGEGT. Trimming took 0 bases from V and 6 from J, leaving 14 bases between them. CDR3 sequence (DNA): TGTGCCAGCAGTTACTCGGGGGGTACCTTGAATGGCTACACCTTC. Encoded protein: CASSYSGGTLNGYTF.

J is TRBJ2-7 and V is TRBV5-6; TRBD1 aligns across 7 bases. Unmatched junction bases numbered 2, after V lost 4 bases and J lost 4 bases. The length of the CDR3 is 12 residues. Germline assignment: CDR1 SGHDT and CDR2 YYEEEE. For the CDR3, the DNA is TGTGCCAGCAGCCAGACAGGGTACGAGCAGTACTTC. Amino acids: CASSQTGYEQYF. The full variable domain, rest sourced from reference TRBV5-6 and TRBJ2-7, is DAGVTQSPTHLIKTRGQQVTLRCSPKSGHDTVSWYQQALGQGPQFIFQYYEEEERQRGNFPDRFSGHQFPNYSSELNVNALLLGDSALYLCASSQTGYEQYFGPGTRLTVT.

V and J are TRBV2 and TRBJ2-7; D not resolved. V was pared by 7 bases and J by 3 bases, with 13 bases between. The CDR3 sequence is 13 residues long. Germline lookup yields CDR1 SNHLY and CDR2 FYNNEI. The CDR3 sequence: CASKEFRNYEQYF. CDR3 sequence (DNA): TGTGCCAGCAAGGAGTTTCGGAACTACGAGCAGTACTTC. Full variable domain (remainder filled in from reference TRBV2 and TRBJ2-7): EPEVTQTPSHQVTQMGQEVILRCVPISNHLYFYWYRQILGQKVEFLVSFYNNEISEKSEIFDDQFSVERPDGSNFTLKIRSTKLEDSAMYFCASKEFRNYEQYFGPGTRLTVT.

This clone appeared a few times. The same CDR3 can be traced to other DNA sequences in this sample. The V and J genes are TRBV24-1 and TRBJ2-1; D gene unclear. The V end was cut by 1 base, the J end by 5 bases, with 8 bases between. The CDR3 contains 14 residues. Germline CDR1 and CDR2: KGHDR and SFDVKD. The CDR3 spells CATSDFSPNNEQFF. The CDR3 DNA sequence: TGTGCCACCAGTGATTTTTCCCCCAACAATGAGCAGTTCTTC.

This chain joins TRBV19 and TRBJ1-1; D is undetermined. The germline V gene encodes CDR1 LNHDA and CDR2 SQIVND (reference sequence). V lost 5 bases and J 0 bases, leaving 10 bases between the germline ends. There are 14 residues in the CDR3. The CDR3 protein is CASSPQHMNTEAFF. As DNA, the CDR3 is TGTGCCAGTAGTCCACAGCACATGAACACTGAAGCTTTCTTT. Drawing the rest from reference TRBV19 and TRBJ1-1, the complete variable domain is DGGITQSPKYLFRKEGQNVTLSCEQNLNHDAMYWYRQDPGQGLRLIYYSQIVNDFQKGDIAEGYSVSREKKESFPLTVTSAQKNPTAFYLCASSPQHMNTEAFFGQGTRLTVV.

The chain carries TRBV19 and TRBJ2-1, with 13 bases fitting TRBD2. Per germline, CDR1 LNHDA and CDR2 SQIVND (reference sequence). The junction had 9 bases not matched to a gene; V was cut back by 6 bases and J by 7 bases. The CDR3 has 16 residues. This CDR3 reads CASRNFGLAGANEQFF. The CDR3, as DNA: TGTGCCAGTAGAAATTTTGGACTAGCGGGAGCAAATGAGCAGTTCTTC. Drawing the rest from reference TRBV19 and TRBJ2-1, the complete variable domain is DGGITQSPKYLFRKEGQNVTLSCEQNLNHDAMYWYRQDPGQGLRLIYYSQIVNDFQKGDIAEGYSVSREKKESFPLTVTSAQKNPTAFYLCASRNFGLAGANEQFFGPGTRLTVL.

The rearrangement uses TRBV29-1 and TRBJ1-1; D is possibly TRBD1 (6 bases). Trimming took 7 bases from V and 7 from J, leaving 19 bases between them. The V gene's germline CDR1 is SQVTM and CDR2 ANQGSEA. The CDR3 sequence is 13 residues long. CDR3 nucleotides: TGCAGCGCCTCCTCCGCCAGGGGCGGTGAAGCTTTCTTT. Translation gives CSASSARGGEAFF.

This rearrangement joins TRBV7-9 to TRBJ2-7, with 7 bases identical to TRBD1. In germline, CDR1 is SEHNR, CDR2 FQNEAQ (reference sequence). The CDR3 consists of 17 residues. V was pared by 3 bases and J by 2 bases, with 13 bases of the junction left unmatched. The DNA of the CDR3 is TGTGCCAGCAGCTTCGGTATCTCTGGACAGGACACCTACGAGCAGTACTTC. Translation gives CASSFGISGQDTYEQYF.

The chain carries TRBV3-1 (or the pseudogene TRBV3-2) and TRBJ1-1; the match to TRBD1 covers 11 bases. The CDR3 is made up of 16 amino acids. With V trimmed by 4 bases and J by 5 bases, 9 bases remained unmatched. The germline V gene encodes CDR1 LGHDT and CDR2 YNNKEL (reference sequence). CDR3 protein: CASSLRTGGAGTEAFF. The DNA for the CDR3 is TGTGCCAGCAGCCTCCGGACAGGGGGCGCAGGAACTGAAGCTTTCTTT.

The count of this clone is one. The CDR3 bases are TGTGCCAGCAGTTGGACAGGGGGCACTCGGGCCCTCCACTTT. The encoded protein is CASSWTGGTRALHF. This chain links TRBV28 with TRBJ1-6; 11 bases match TRBD1. V was clipped by 4 bases and J by 14 bases; unmatched bases: 7. Germline-derived CDR1 and CDR2 are MDHEN and SYDVKM. This CDR3 comprises 14 residues. The full variable domain, completed using reference TRBV28 and TRBJ1-6, is DVKVTQSSRYLVKRTGEKVFLECVQDMDHENMFWYRQDPGLGLRLIYFSYDVKMKEKGDIPEGYSVSREKKERFSLILESASTNQTSMYLCASSWTGGTRALHFGNGTRLTVT.

V gene TRBV7-9 combines with J gene TRBJ2-7; D might be TRBD1 (6 bases). This CDR3 is 12 amino acids long. With 4 bases removed from V and 5 bases from J, the gap between germline ends came to 9 bases. Germline V gene data show CDR1 as SEHNR and CDR2 as FQNEAQ (reference sequence). The CDR3 region is CASSSTGNEQYF. CDR3 in DNA: TGTGCCAGCAGCTCCACAGGGAACGAGCAGTACTTC.

J is TRBJ2-5 and V is TRBV7-3, with 10 nucleotides matching TRBD1. The CDR3 contains 14 residues. Germline values: CDR1 SGHTA, CDR2 FQGTGA. Trimming removed 5 bases from V and 9 bases from J; junction bases left unmatched: 9. The CDR3 sequence is CASSPGTGAGAQYF. CDR3 bases: TGTGCCAGCAGCCCCGGGACAGGGGCGGGGGCCCAGTACTTC.